This T cell receptor (beta chain) was captured in a study of blood T cell repertoires in COVID-19. Study-level background: In each case, the material was cDNA or gDNA derived from T cells, B-cell-depleted T cells, or PBMCs.

In the source study's methods: Quantification of nucleated cells was approximated via reference gene primer amplification. Only in-frame clones appear in the TCRdb table, and some are missing; sequencing was by immunoSEQ multiplex PCR. V and J calls and clone size are those listed in that table; D and trimming were worked out from the DNA. The sample consists of about 130,000 clones, approximately 87% of them appearing once. This clone is a singleton in its sample. Germline CDR1 MNHEY, CDR2 SMNVEV (reference sequence). With 3 bases removed from V and 5 bases from J, the gap between germline ends came to 13 bases. There are 14 residues in the CDR3.

The clonotype comes from a human donor in a cohort sampled during active COVID-19. V and J are TRBV27 and TRBJ2-5; D possibly corresponds to TRBD2 (6 bases). The sequencing input was peripheral blood. CDR3 sequence (DNA): TGTGCCAGCAGTTTGGCGGGGTTTCCCGAGACCCAGTACTTC. Amino acids: CASSLAGFPETQYF.